This TCR beta chain was recovered during a study of OX40 agonist ivuxolimab in advanced cancers. Study as a whole: The patients received ivuxolimab by intravenous route every 2 weeks at 0.01 to 10 mg/kg. People in dose escalation had one of these cancers: hepatocellular carcinoma, melanoma, renal cell or head and neck cancer. Partial responses were observed in three patients, of whom one had hepatocellular carcinoma and two had cutaneous melanoma.

Generated by immunoSEQ multiplex PCR, the TCRdb table keeps only in-frame clones and is missing some. The sample holds 45,000 to 65,000 clones; approximately 88% are singletons and the top ten take 11%. Points on this clone: Its specificity is not known.

V shed 2 bases and J shed 0 bases, with 5 bases lying between them. The CDR3 covers 14 residues. Looked up from germline, CDR1 is MNHNS and CDR2 is SASEGT. Points from the study as a whole: CD4+ T cells averaged fewer expanded clones than CD8+ T cells.

This clonotype was obtained from an adult with an advanced solid tumor such as melanoma, head and neck, liver or kidney cancer. The chain combines TRBV6-1 with TRBJ1-5; D gene unclear. The specimen comprised CD4+ or CD8+ T cells sorted from blood, sampled in a trial of the OX40 agonist ivuxolimab. The CDR3 DNA reads TGTGCCAGCAGTGAACTACTTAGCAATCAGCCCCAGCATTTT. Amino acids: CASSELLSNQPQHF.